This is a list of T cell receptor beta chains from one sample in a study of T-cell memory formation after mild COVID-19. Using its own MiXCR run on the 5' RACE reads, TCRdb lists one record per CDR3 protein. The sample has fewer than 700,000 distinct CDR3 sequences; roughly 18% are singletons. Sequencing used PBMCs or a T cell subset sorted from them (not recorded which). These TCRs come from an adult woman who had mild COVID-19 (a few samples of this study predate the infection). Cell type and time point are not known. The CDR3 runs from the conserved cysteine through the conserved F or W. The order of the fields is D gene, J gene, clone size, V gene, CDR3 DNA, CDR3 protein. D genes are given only for firm matches. Size is stated for part of the rows, as once, few or many counts, or as a class when the clone is expanded.

d_gene: TRBD1
j_gene: TRBJ2-7
abundance: -
v_gene: TRBV12-3/TRBV12-4
CDR3nt: TGTGCCAGCAGCCCTGGGGACAGGGTTTTCTACGAGCAGTACTTC
CDR3aa: CASSPGDRVFYEQYF

d_gene: -
j_gene: TRBJ1-1
abundance: -
v_gene: TRBV5-1
CDR3nt: TGCGCCAGCAGCTCCACCGGGGGCGGTGAAGCTTTCTTT
CDR3aa: CASSSTGGGEAFF

d_gene: -
j_gene: TRBJ2-5
abundance: -
v_gene: TRBV10-3
CDR3nt: TGTGCCATCAGTGTTCGCAGCCAGGAGACCCAGTACTTC
CDR3aa: CAISVRSQETQYF

d_gene: TRBD2
j_gene: TRBJ2-7
abundance: -
v_gene: TRBV11-2
CDR3nt: TGTGCCAGCAGCTTAGTGGCTAGCGGGGAGTACGAGCAGTACTTC
CDR3aa: CASSLVASGEYEQYF

d_gene: -
j_gene: TRBJ2-7
abundance: -
v_gene: TRBV28
CDR3nt: TGTGCCAGCAGTCTCAATTACGGGACTTACTTC
CDR3aa: CASSLNYGTYF

d_gene: TRBD1
j_gene: TRBJ1-1
abundance: -
v_gene: TRBV7-9
CDR3nt: TGTGCCAGCAGCTTAATGACAGGGGGCGTCACTGAAGCTTTCTTT
CDR3aa: CASSLMTGGVTEAFF

d_gene: -
j_gene: TRBJ1-5
abundance: -
v_gene: TRBV20-1
CDR3nt: TGCAGTACCGGCGAGTATAGCAATCAGCCCCAGCATTTT
CDR3aa: CSTGEYSNQPQHF

d_gene: -
j_gene: TRBJ2-3
abundance: few
v_gene: TRBV5-1
CDR3nt: TGCGCCAGCAGACCGTCGGACACAGATACGCAGTATTTT
CDR3aa: CASRPSDTDTQYF

d_gene: -
j_gene: TRBJ2-1
abundance: -
v_gene: TRBV24-1
CDR3nt: TGTGCCACCAGTGACCCCGGCGCTACGAGAAGTGGTGAGCAGTTCTTC
CDR3aa: CATSDPGATRSGEQFF

d_gene: -
j_gene: TRBJ2-1
abundance: -
v_gene: TRBV29-1
CDR3nt: TGCAGCGTTAAGACAAGCCTGGGCAATGAGCAGTTCTTC
CDR3aa: CSVKTSLGNEQFF

d_gene: -
j_gene: TRBJ1-1
abundance: -
v_gene: TRBV19
CDR3nt: TGTGCCAGTAGTATTGGTCCGGGGAATCAAGCTTTCTTT
CDR3aa: CASSIGPGNQAFF

d_gene: -
j_gene: TRBJ2-7
abundance: -
v_gene: TRBV10-3
CDR3nt: TGTGCCATCAGTGAGCCGGCCACCGAGCAGTACTTC
CDR3aa: CAISEPATEQYF

d_gene: -
j_gene: TRBJ1-4
abundance: -
v_gene: TRBV30
CDR3nt: TGTGCCTGGAATATTCGGACAAAGGGTGAAAAACTGTTTTTT
CDR3aa: CAWNIRTKGEKLFF

d_gene: TRBD1
j_gene: TRBJ1-4
abundance: few
v_gene: TRBV24-1
CDR3nt: TGTGCCACCAGTGACCCGGGACAGGGGGGGGAAAAACTGTTTTTT
CDR3aa: CATSDPGQGGEKLFF

d_gene: -
j_gene: TRBJ2-6
abundance: -
v_gene: TRBV5-1
CDR3nt: TGCGCCAGCAGCCTGGACATCTACCTCTCTGGGGCCAACGTCCTGACTTTC
CDR3aa: CASSLDIYLSGANVLTF

d_gene: TRBD1
j_gene: TRBJ2-4
abundance: -
v_gene: TRBV5-1
CDR3nt: TGCGCCAGCAGCTTGGGACTCCGGGACAGCAAAAACATTCAGTACTTC
CDR3aa: CASSLGLRDSKNIQYF

d_gene: -
j_gene: TRBJ1-3
abundance: -
v_gene: TRBV6-6
CDR3nt: TGTGCCAGCAGCCCCGAAGCTGGAAACACCATATATTTT
CDR3aa: CASSPEAGNTIYF

d_gene: -
j_gene: TRBJ2-5
abundance: many
v_gene: TRBV11-2
CDR3nt: TGTGCCAGCAGCCAAAGAGGGGGGCAAGAGACCCAGTACTTC
CDR3aa: CASSQRGGQETQYF

d_gene: TRBD2
j_gene: TRBJ2-1
abundance: few
v_gene: TRBV5-1
CDR3nt: TGCGCCAGCAGCCAAATAGGACTAGCGGGAGGGCGTGAGCAGTTCTTC
CDR3aa: CASSQIGLAGGREQFF

d_gene: -
j_gene: TRBJ2-7
abundance: once
v_gene: TRBV6-6
CDR3nt: TGTGCCAGCAGTTACTCGGGGCAGGGTCTTGGTTCTGGCTACGAGCAGTACTTC
CDR3aa: CASSYSGQGLGSGYEQYF

d_gene: -
j_gene: TRBJ1-2
abundance: -
v_gene: TRBV20-1
CDR3nt: TGCAGTGCGGAGAAGGTGGACGGTAACTATGGCTACACCTTC
CDR3aa: CSAEKVDGNYGYTF

d_gene: -
j_gene: TRBJ1-5
abundance: -
v_gene: TRBV7-9
CDR3nt: TGTGCCAGCAGCTTAGGGGGAATGGGCAATCAGCCCCAGCATTTT
CDR3aa: CASSLGGMGNQPQHF

d_gene: TRBD1
j_gene: TRBJ1-1
abundance: -
v_gene: TRBV29-1
CDR3nt: TGCAGCGTTGGACAGGGGGACACTGAAGCTTTCTTT
CDR3aa: CSVGQGDTEAFF

d_gene: -
j_gene: TRBJ2-7
abundance: few
v_gene: TRBV5-1
CDR3nt: TGCGCCAGCAGTTGGAACACCGAGCAGTACTTC
CDR3aa: CASSWNTEQYF

d_gene: -
j_gene: TRBJ1-2
abundance: few
v_gene: TRBV6-1
CDR3nt: TGTGCCAGCAGTGAATGGGGACACGGGAACTATGGCTACACCTTC
CDR3aa: CASSEWGHGNYGYTF

d_gene: TRBD1
j_gene: TRBJ1-1
abundance: -
v_gene: TRBV29-1
CDR3nt: TGCAGCGTTCCCTCGGGACAGGTGGCGGACACTGAAGCTTTCTTT
CDR3aa: CSVPSGQVADTEAFF

d_gene: TRBD2
j_gene: TRBJ2-2
abundance: -
v_gene: TRBV9
CDR3nt: TGTGCCAGCAGCGCGCCCAGCGGGGGGAACACCGGGGAGCTGTTTTTT
CDR3aa: CASSAPSGGNTGELFF

d_gene: -
j_gene: TRBJ1-1
abundance: few
v_gene: TRBV29-1
CDR3nt: TGCAGTCCGGGGGCTGGGGCTTTCTTT
CDR3aa: CSPGAGAFF

d_gene: -
j_gene: TRBJ2-7
abundance: -
v_gene: TRBV6-6
CDR3nt: TGTGCCAGCAGTTTTCCTCTAGCCTTCTCATACGAGCAGTACTTC
CDR3aa: CASSFPLAFSYEQYF

d_gene: -
j_gene: TRBJ1-1
abundance: -
v_gene: TRBV6-5
CDR3nt: TGTGCCAGCAAGGGGCTTTTAGGGGAAGCTTTCTTT
CDR3aa: CASKGLLGEAFF

d_gene: -
j_gene: TRBJ2-1
abundance: few
v_gene: TRBV7-9
CDR3nt: TGTGCCAGCAGCTTAAGGGAGAGGATGCGGGGCGACTACAATGAGCAGTTCTTC
CDR3aa: CASSLRERMRGDYNEQFF

d_gene: TRBD1
j_gene: TRBJ2-7
abundance: few
v_gene: TRBV5-1
CDR3nt: TGCGCCAGCAGCTCCGCCCGGACAGGTTCCTACGAGCAGTACTTC
CDR3aa: CASSSARTGSYEQYF

d_gene: -
j_gene: TRBJ2-1
abundance: few
v_gene: TRBV6-5
CDR3nt: TGTGCCAGCAGTTCTTCCCAACTCGGGCTGCTCTCCTACAATGAGCAGTTCTTC
CDR3aa: CASSSSQLGLLSYNEQFF

d_gene: -
j_gene: TRBJ1-1
abundance: -
v_gene: TRBV9
CDR3nt: TGTGCCAGCAGCGTAGGGAAGGGCACTGAAGCTTTCTTT
CDR3aa: CASSVGKGTEAFF

d_gene: -
j_gene: TRBJ2-3
abundance: few
v_gene: TRBV30
CDR3nt: TGTGCCTGGAGCGGGGTGGGGTCAGATACGCAGTATTTT
CDR3aa: CAWSGVGSDTQYF

d_gene: -
j_gene: TRBJ2-1
abundance: -
v_gene: TRBV28
CDR3nt: TGTGCCAGCAGCTTGACCGGTGGCCGGGAGTTCTTC
CDR3aa: CASSLTGGREFF

d_gene: -
j_gene: TRBJ2-1
abundance: -
v_gene: TRBV2
CDR3nt: TGTGCCAGCAGCCTTCAAACAGGCTCCTACAATGAGCAGTTCTTC
CDR3aa: CASSLQTGSYNEQFF

d_gene: TRBD1
j_gene: TRBJ2-7
abundance: -
v_gene: TRBV14
CDR3nt: TGTGCCAGCAGCCAAGGACAGGGAGTCTCCTACGAGCAGTACTTC
CDR3aa: CASSQGQGVSYEQYF

d_gene: -
j_gene: TRBJ1-1
abundance: -
v_gene: TRBV3-1
CDR3nt: TGTGCCAGCAGCCAAGACCAACTTAACACTGAAGCTTTCTTT
CDR3aa: CASSQDQLNTEAFF

d_gene: TRBD2
j_gene: TRBJ2-2
abundance: many
v_gene: TRBV23-1
CDR3nt: TGCGCCAGCAGTCATCGCCGCCTCAAACAGGGACTAGCGGTTACCGGGGAGCTGTTTTTT
CDR3aa: CASSHRRLKQGLAVTGELFF

d_gene: -
j_gene: TRBJ1-3
abundance: -
v_gene: TRBV29-1
CDR3nt: TGCAGCGTACAGGTTTCTGGAAACACCATATATTTT
CDR3aa: CSVQVSGNTIYF

d_gene: -
j_gene: TRBJ1-4
abundance: -
v_gene: TRBV9
CDR3nt: TGTGCCAGCAGCCCCTTGGGAGGGGCGGGGGAAAAACTGTTTTTT
CDR3aa: CASSPLGGAGEKLFF

d_gene: -
j_gene: TRBJ2-7
abundance: -
v_gene: TRBV4-2
CDR3nt: TGTGCCAGCAGCCAAGACCAAATCTACCGGGACGGTTACTACGAGCAGTACTTC
CDR3aa: CASSQDQIYRDGYYEQYF

d_gene: TRBD2
j_gene: TRBJ2-7
abundance: -
v_gene: TRBV5-1
CDR3nt: TGCGCCAGCAGCTTGGGGGCCCCGGGACTAAGTTCCCACGAGCAGTACTTC
CDR3aa: CASSLGAPGLSSHEQYF

d_gene: -
j_gene: TRBJ1-2
abundance: -
v_gene: TRBV29-1
CDR3nt: TGCAGCGTTTTGGGGCAGACCCCTCCTAACTATGGCTACACCTTC
CDR3aa: CSVLGQTPPNYGYTF

d_gene: TRBD1
j_gene: TRBJ2-7
abundance: -
v_gene: TRBV20-1
CDR3nt: TGCAGTGCTAGAGATCTTTTAAGGGACAGGGTAAACGAGCAGTACTTC
CDR3aa: CSARDLLRDRVNEQYF

d_gene: -
j_gene: TRBJ2-7
abundance: -
v_gene: TRBV7-8
CDR3nt: TGTGCCAGCAGCTTACGGTCGAACTCCTACGAGCAGTACTTC
CDR3aa: CASSLRSNSYEQYF

d_gene: TRBD1
j_gene: TRBJ2-5
abundance: many
v_gene: TRBV7-2
CDR3nt: TGTGCCAGCAGCTCGGGGACAGCCGGCGGGACCCAGTACTTC
CDR3aa: CASSSGTAGGTQYF

d_gene: -
j_gene: TRBJ2-3
abundance: few
v_gene: TRBV25-1
CDR3nt: TGTGCCAGCAGTGAATGGAGCGGTAGCACAGATACGCAGTATTTT
CDR3aa: CASSEWSGSTDTQYF

d_gene: TRBD2
j_gene: TRBJ2-7
abundance: -
v_gene: TRBV4-2
CDR3nt: TGTGCCAGCAGCCAACCGGGACTAGCCCGTGCCTACGAGCAGTACTTC
CDR3aa: CASSQPGLARAYEQYF

d_gene: TRBD1
j_gene: TRBJ2-7
abundance: -
v_gene: TRBV5-6
CDR3nt: TGTGCCAGCAGCTTGACAGGGGCTCTTATTCGGGGAGAGCAGTACTTC
CDR3aa: CASSLTGALIRGEQYF

d_gene: -
j_gene: TRBJ2-7
abundance: -
v_gene: TRBV6-2/TRBV6-3
CDR3nt: TGTGCCAGCAGTTACGGCCTTTGGGACCCGTCGAACTACGAGCAGTACTTC
CDR3aa: CASSYGLWDPSNYEQYF

d_gene: -
j_gene: TRBJ1-2
abundance: -
v_gene: TRBV5-1
CDR3nt: TGCGCCAGCAGCGAGAGGGCCGGAGCTAACTATGGCTACACCTTC
CDR3aa: CASSERAGANYGYTF

d_gene: -
j_gene: TRBJ1-1
abundance: few
v_gene: TRBV6-5
CDR3nt: TGTGCCAGCAGCCCCAACAGGGCGGTCACTGAAGCTTTCTTT
CDR3aa: CASSPNRAVTEAFF